These T cell receptor beta chains were read from a single sample in a study of blood T cell repertoires in COVID-19. The repertoire was sequenced with immunoSEQ multiplex PCR; TCRdb's copy has only in-frame clones and lacks some. Of fewer than 35,000 clones in the sample, about 90% were seen once. The specimen was peripheral blood. All receptors come from a human donor with active COVID-19. The donor label of this sample is uncertain. CDR3s include the opening cysteine and the closing phenylalanine or tryptophan. The order of the fields is V gene, J gene, D gene, clone size, CDR3 protein, CDR3 DNA. A D gene is named only where the DNA matches it firmly. The size entry is marked missing in some rows and otherwise reads once, few, many or a size class.

v_call: TRBV5-1
j_call: TRBJ2-5
d_call: -
clone_size: -
cdr3_aa: CASSLETGLAQETQYF
cdr3_nt: TGCGCCAGCAGCTTGGAAACGGGGTTGGCCCAAGAGACCCAGTACTTC

v_call: TRBV10-3
j_call: TRBJ1-1
d_call: -
clone_size: -
cdr3_aa: CAICYGPGDTEAFF
cdr3_nt: TGTGCCATCTGTTACGGTCCCGGGGACACTGAAGCTTTCTTT

v_call: TRBV28
j_call: TRBJ2-7
d_call: TRBD1
clone_size: -
cdr3_aa: CASSFDRGGVYEQYF
cdr3_nt: TGTGCCAGCAGTTTTGACAGGGGGGGGGTTTACGAGCAGTACTTC

v_call: TRBV6-4
j_call: TRBJ2-1
d_call: -
clone_size: once
cdr3_aa: CASSGGNEQFF
cdr3_nt: TGTGCCAGCAGTGGAGGGAATGAGCAGTTCTTC

v_call: TRBV29-1
j_call: TRBJ2-1
d_call: TRBD2
clone_size: -
cdr3_aa: CSVRTSGGSSYNEQFF
cdr3_nt: TGCAGCGTACGGACTAGCGGGGGGAGCTCCTACAATGAGCAGTTCTTC

v_call: TRBV7-9
j_call: TRBJ2-5
d_call: TRBD2
clone_size: -
cdr3_aa: CASVRGEETQYF
cdr3_nt: TGTGCCAGCGTCCGGGGGGAAGAGACCCAGTACTTC

v_call: TRBV15
j_call: TRBJ2-7
d_call: TRBD2
clone_size: -
cdr3_aa: CATSRDTSGRAWEQYF
cdr3_nt: TGTGCCACCAGCAGAGATACGAGCGGGAGGGCTTGGGAGCAGTACTTC

v_call: TRBV24-1
j_call: TRBJ1-5
d_call: TRBD1
clone_size: once
cdr3_aa: CATSGAGTEGYQPQHF
cdr3_nt: TGTGCCACCAGTGGCGCCGGGACAGAAGGTTATCAGCCCCAGCATTTT

v_call: TRBV4-1
j_call: TRBJ2-3
d_call: TRBD2
clone_size: -
cdr3_aa: CASSQDVGAGVDTQYF
cdr3_nt: TGCGCCAGCAGCCAAGATGTAGGTGCGGGAGTGGATACGCAGTATTTT

v_call: TRBV20-1
j_call: TRBJ2-3
d_call: TRBD2
clone_size: -
cdr3_aa: CSASSGRTPDTQYF
cdr3_nt: TGCAGTGCTAGTAGCGGGAGGACGCCAGATACGCAGTATTTT

v_call: TRBV28
j_call: TRBJ2-3
d_call: -
clone_size: -
cdr3_aa: CASSLGSSGTDTQYF
cdr3_nt: TGTGCCAGCAGTTTAGGGTCTAGCGGCACAGATACGCAGTATTTT

v_call: TRBV2
j_call: TRBJ2-7
d_call: TRBD2
clone_size: -
cdr3_aa: CARGTINGEQYF
cdr3_nt: TGTGCCAGAGGGACTATCAATGGGGAGCAGTACTTC

v_call: TRBV5-1
j_call: TRBJ2-5
d_call: TRBD2
clone_size: -
cdr3_aa: CASSFGLAGLETQYF
cdr3_nt: TGCGCCAGCAGCTTCGGACTAGCGGGGCTAGAGACCCAGTACTTC

v_call: TRBV10-3
j_call: TRBJ1-1
d_call: -
clone_size: -
cdr3_aa: CAIRKTEMNTEAFF
cdr3_nt: TGTGCCATCAGAAAAACCGAGATGAACACTGAAGCTTTCTTT

v_call: TRBV5-1
j_call: TRBJ1-5
d_call: TRBD1
clone_size: -
cdr3_aa: CASSLAGGVQPQHF
cdr3_nt: TGCGCCAGCAGCTTGGCAGGGGGAGTTCAGCCCCAGCATTTT

v_call: TRBV12-5
j_call: TRBJ2-1
d_call: TRBD1
clone_size: -
cdr3_aa: CASGLGTGGNEQFF
cdr3_nt: TGTGCTAGTGGTTTGGGGACAGGGGGGAATGAGCAGTTCTTC

v_call: TRBV24-1
j_call: TRBJ2-1
d_call: TRBD2
clone_size: -
cdr3_aa: CATSDRTSGRSYEQFF
cdr3_nt: TGTGCCACCAGTGACCGGACTAGCGGGAGATCATATGAGCAGTTCTTC

v_call: TRBV6-5
j_call: TRBJ1-4
d_call: -
clone_size: -
cdr3_aa: CASSYGQTSNEKLFF
cdr3_nt: TGTGCCAGCAGTTACGGCCAGACTTCTAATGAAAAACTGTTTTTT

v_call: TRBV5-1
j_call: TRBJ2-1
d_call: -
clone_size: once
cdr3_aa: CASSLVSEQFF
cdr3_nt: TGCGCCAGCAGCTTGGTTAGTGAGCAGTTCTTC

v_call: TRBV12-3/TRBV12-4
j_call: TRBJ2-7
d_call: -
clone_size: -
cdr3_aa: CASSLHSSEQYF
cdr3_nt: TGTGCCAGCAGTTTACATAGCAGCGAGCAGTACTTC

v_call: TRBV7-2
j_call: TRBJ2-1
d_call: TRBD2
clone_size: -
cdr3_aa: CASSVRSGGPLGEQFF
cdr3_nt: TGTGCCAGCAGCGTACGTAGCGGGGGCCCCCTGGGAGAGCAGTTCTTC

v_call: TRBV18
j_call: TRBJ2-3
d_call: TRBD2
clone_size: -
cdr3_aa: CASSPRAGVGSDTQYF
cdr3_nt: TGTGCCAGCTCACCTCGAGCGGGAGTTGGGTCAGATACGCAGTATTTT

v_call: TRBV7-3
j_call: TRBJ2-1
d_call: -
clone_size: -
cdr3_aa: CASSLTGPNSYNEQFF
cdr3_nt: TGTGCCAGCAGCTTAACGGGGCCAAACTCCTACAATGAGCAGTTCTTC

v_call: TRBV19
j_call: TRBJ1-2
d_call: TRBD1
clone_size: -
cdr3_aa: CATKTGGDGYTF
cdr3_nt: TGTGCCACCAAGACAGGGGGCGATGGCTACACCTTC

v_call: TRBV7-2
j_call: TRBJ1-1
d_call: -
clone_size: -
cdr3_aa: CASSSEGVLNTEAFF
cdr3_nt: TGTGCCAGCAGCTCCGAGGGGGTGTTGAACACTGAAGCTTTCTTT

v_call: TRBV27
j_call: TRBJ2-3
d_call: -
clone_size: -
cdr3_aa: CASSWTSVSTDTQYF
cdr3_nt: TGTGCCAGCAGTTGGACTTCGGTGAGCACAGATACGCAGTATTTT

v_call: TRBV4-3
j_call: TRBJ1-4
d_call: -
clone_size: -
cdr3_aa: CASSHNIQGRKEKLFF
cdr3_nt: TGCGCCAGCAGCCATAACATCCAGGGCAGGAAGGAAAAACTGTTTTTT

v_call: TRBV5-1
j_call: TRBJ1-2
d_call: -
clone_size: -
cdr3_aa: CASSSGTEYGYTF
cdr3_nt: TGCGCCAGCAGCTCCGGGACTGAGTATGGCTACACCTTC

v_call: TRBV7-2
j_call: TRBJ2-5
d_call: -
clone_size: -
cdr3_aa: CASSLGEIETQYF
cdr3_nt: TGTGCCAGCAGCTTGGGAGAGATCGAGACCCAGTACTTC

v_call: TRBV4-3
j_call: TRBJ1-1
d_call: TRBD1
clone_size: -
cdr3_aa: CASSQDIVQGVDIGTEAFF
cdr3_nt: TGCGCCAGCAGCCAAGATATCGTCCAGGGGGTAGATATAGGCACTGAAGCTTTCTTT

v_call: TRBV7-2
j_call: TRBJ2-7
d_call: -
clone_size: -
cdr3_aa: CASSLGPSGEQYF
cdr3_nt: TGTGCCAGCAGCTTAGGTCCATCGGGCGAGCAGTACTTC

v_call: TRBV9
j_call: TRBJ1-4
d_call: -
clone_size: -
cdr3_aa: CASNIPRWGDNKERTNEKLFF
cdr3_nt: TGTGCCAGCAACATCCCGAGGTGGGGGGATAATAAGGAGAGGACTAATGAAAAACTGTTTTTT

v_call: TRBV6-6
j_call: TRBJ1-5
d_call: -
clone_size: -
cdr3_aa: CASSPGAHQPQHF
cdr3_nt: TGTGCCAGCAGTCCAGGCGCTCATCAGCCCCAGCATTTT

v_call: TRBV6-1
j_call: TRBJ2-7
d_call: TRBD2
clone_size: once
cdr3_aa: CASSDRTSGIEQYF
cdr3_nt: TGTGCCAGCAGTGACAGGACTAGCGGGATCGAGCAGTACTTC

v_call: TRBV4-2
j_call: TRBJ2-3
d_call: -
clone_size: -
cdr3_aa: CASSQGLFTDTQYF
cdr3_nt: TGTGCCAGCAGCCAAGGACTATTCACAGATACGCAGTATTTT

v_call: TRBV5-3
j_call: TRBJ2-1
d_call: TRBD1
clone_size: -
cdr3_aa: CARSPGQGAYNEQFF
cdr3_nt: TGTGCCAGAAGCCCAGGACAGGGGGCCTACAATGAGCAGTTCTTC

v_call: TRBV19
j_call: TRBJ2-7
d_call: TRBD1
clone_size: few
cdr3_aa: CASSKARGQDEQYF
cdr3_nt: TGTGCCAGTAGTAAGGCCAGGGGGCAGGACGAGCAGTACTTC

v_call: TRBV2
j_call: TRBJ1-1
d_call: -
clone_size: -
cdr3_aa: CAKTGRTEAFF
cdr3_nt: TGTGCCAAAACAGGGCGTACTGAAGCTTTCTTT

v_call: TRBV24-1
j_call: TRBJ2-2
d_call: -
clone_size: -
cdr3_aa: CATSHGRAGLFF
cdr3_nt: TGTGCCACCTCTCACGGCAGGGCTGGGCTGTTTTTT

v_call: TRBV29-1
j_call: TRBJ2-3
d_call: -
clone_size: -
cdr3_aa: CSALRDKSTDTQYF
cdr3_nt: TGCAGCGCTTTAAGGGACAAATCCACAGATACGCAGTATTTT

v_call: TRBV6-5
j_call: TRBJ2-1
d_call: TRBD2
clone_size: -
cdr3_aa: CASSSSGGTSYNEQFF
cdr3_nt: TGTGCCAGCAGTTCTAGCGGGGGGACATCCTACAATGAGCAGTTCTTC

v_call: TRBV3-1/TRBV3-2
j_call: TRBJ2-3
d_call: TRBD2
clone_size: few
cdr3_aa: CASSQALGGGATDTQYF
cdr3_nt: TGTGCCAGCAGCCAAGCCCTCGGCGGGGGGGCGACAGATACGCAGTATTTT

v_call: TRBV6-2/TRBV6-3
j_call: TRBJ2-2
d_call: -
clone_size: -
cdr3_aa: CASSPYTGELFF
cdr3_nt: TGTGCCAGCAGCCCCTACACCGGGGAGCTGTTTTTT

v_call: TRBV28
j_call: TRBJ2-7
d_call: TRBD1
clone_size: -
cdr3_aa: CASSFPPGQGPQEQYF
cdr3_nt: TGTGCCAGCAGTTTTCCCCCAGGACAGGGGCCACAAGAGCAGTACTTC

v_call: TRBV6-5
j_call: TRBJ2-7
d_call: -
clone_size: once
cdr3_aa: CASSYEEGAYEQYF
cdr3_nt: TGTGCCAGCAGTTACGAGGAGGGAGCGTACGAGCAGTACTTC

v_call: TRBV30
j_call: TRBJ1-3
d_call: -
clone_size: -
cdr3_aa: CAWSDLRGGRNTIYF
cdr3_nt: TGTGCCTGGAGCGACCTTAGGGGAGGGAGAAACACCATATATTTT

v_call: TRBV7-2
j_call: TRBJ2-7
d_call: -
clone_size: -
cdr3_aa: CASSFRQSYEQYF
cdr3_nt: TGTGCCAGCAGCTTCCGACAGTCCTACGAGCAGTACTTC

v_call: TRBV28
j_call: TRBJ2-3
d_call: -
clone_size: -
cdr3_aa: CASSPRDTSPTDTQYF
cdr3_nt: TGTGCCAGCAGTCCCCGGGACACTTCACCCACAGATACGCAGTATTTT

v_call: TRBV28
j_call: TRBJ2-4
d_call: -
clone_size: -
cdr3_aa: CASRGLLLAKNIQYF
cdr3_nt: TGTGCCAGCAGAGGACTGTTACTAGCCAAAAACATTCAGTACTTC

v_call: TRBV10-3
j_call: TRBJ2-1
d_call: -
clone_size: -
cdr3_aa: CAISAYGGGGGDEQFF
cdr3_nt: TGTGCCATCAGTGCCTACGGAGGTGGGGGGGGCGATGAGCAGTTCTTC

v_call: TRBV2
j_call: TRBJ2-7
d_call: -
clone_size: -
cdr3_aa: CATQGMGTYEQYF
cdr3_nt: TGTGCCACACAGGGAATGGGTACCTACGAGCAGTACTTC

v_call: TRBV27
j_call: TRBJ1-5
d_call: -
clone_size: -
cdr3_aa: CASSLGPYSNQPQHF
cdr3_nt: TGTGCCAGCAGTTTAGGCCCATATAGCAATCAGCCCCAGCATTTT